This note documents a single T cell receptor (beta chain) sequence. Its target is not known. The ends were cut back, 0 bases at V and 1 base at J, with 10 bases in the middle. There are 15 residues in the CDR3. Per the germline V gene, CDR1 is SGHRS and CDR2 is YFSETQ. In making TCR cDNA, 5'RACE template switching added a universal primer site and UMIs to it. A single record per CDR3 protein comes from TCRdb applying MiXCR to the 5' RACE reads. The sample consists of 300,000 or so distinct CDR3 sequences, approximately 8% of them appearing once. The sample comes from a study of T cells after yellow fever vaccination. Study information: Preparation used SMART-Seq v4 Ultra Low Input for the low-cell-number fractions. Findings of the study overall: Boosting was followed by the reappearance of most primary-vaccination clones (under 97% CD4, about 90% CD8). Abundant clonotypes from the bulk population could contaminate FACS-sorted repertoires.

The sequencing used PBMCs, collected more than 40 days after the first yellow fever vaccination. V usage is TRBV5-1 and J usage is TRBJ1-1, with a possible D match to TRBD1 (5 bases). The receptor comes from a man younger than 30 who received the YFV17D yellow fever vaccine. CDR3 in amino acids: CASSLAGASNTEAFF. CDR3 coding DNA: TGCGCCAGCAGCTTGGCTGGGGCCTCGAACACTGAAGCTTTCTTT.